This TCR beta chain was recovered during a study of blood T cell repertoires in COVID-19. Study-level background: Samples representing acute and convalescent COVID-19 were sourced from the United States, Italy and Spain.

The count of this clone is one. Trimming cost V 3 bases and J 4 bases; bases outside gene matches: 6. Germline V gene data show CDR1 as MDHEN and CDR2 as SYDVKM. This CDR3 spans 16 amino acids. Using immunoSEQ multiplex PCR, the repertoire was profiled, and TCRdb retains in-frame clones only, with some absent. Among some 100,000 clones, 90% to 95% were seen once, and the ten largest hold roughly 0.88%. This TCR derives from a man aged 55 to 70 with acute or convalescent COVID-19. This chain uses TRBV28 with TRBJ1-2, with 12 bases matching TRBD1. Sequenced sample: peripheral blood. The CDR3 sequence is CASSLGQGAQGYGYTF. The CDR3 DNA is TGTGCCAGCAGTTTGGGACAGGGGGCGCAGGGCTATGGCTACACCTTC.